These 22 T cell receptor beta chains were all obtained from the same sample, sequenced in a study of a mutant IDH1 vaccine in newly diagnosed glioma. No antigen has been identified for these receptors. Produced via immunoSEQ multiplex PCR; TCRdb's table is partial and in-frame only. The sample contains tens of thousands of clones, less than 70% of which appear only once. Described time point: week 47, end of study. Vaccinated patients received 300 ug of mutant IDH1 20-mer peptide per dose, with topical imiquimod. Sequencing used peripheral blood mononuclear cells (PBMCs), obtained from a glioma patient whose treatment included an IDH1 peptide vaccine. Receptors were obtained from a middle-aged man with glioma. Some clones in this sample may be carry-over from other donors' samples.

The CDR3 region has the DNA TGTGCCAGCCTACGTGGATCGGACTATGGCTACACCTTC. Translation gives CASLRGSDYGYTF. The chain is built from TRBV18 and TRBJ1-2; D call uncertain. V was cut by 8 bases and J by 3 bases, with 13 bases left in between. CDR1 KGHSH and CDR2 LQKENI come from the germline V gene. The CDR3 has 13 residues.

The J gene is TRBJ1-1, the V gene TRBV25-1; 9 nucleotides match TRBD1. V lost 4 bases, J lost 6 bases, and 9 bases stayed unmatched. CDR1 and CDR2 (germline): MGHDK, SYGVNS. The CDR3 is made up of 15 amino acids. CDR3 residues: CASSAGTGIWAEAFF. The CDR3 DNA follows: TGTGCCAGCAGTGCCGGGACAGGGATTTGGGCTGAAGCTTTCTTT. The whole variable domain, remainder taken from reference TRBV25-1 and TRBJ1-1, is EADIYQTPRYLVIGTGKKITLECSQTMGHDKMYWYQQDPGMELHLIHYSYGVNSTEKGDLSSESTVSRIRTEHFPLTLESARPSHTSQYLCASSAGTGIWAEAFFGQGTRLTVV.

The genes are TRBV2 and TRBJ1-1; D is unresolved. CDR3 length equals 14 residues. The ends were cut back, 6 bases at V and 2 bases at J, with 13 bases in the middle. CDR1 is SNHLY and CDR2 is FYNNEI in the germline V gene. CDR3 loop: CASRPLQSNTEAFF. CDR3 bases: TGTGCCAGCAGACCCCTACAGAGTAACACTGAAGCTTTCTTT. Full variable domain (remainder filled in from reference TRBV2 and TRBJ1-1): EPEVTQTPSHQVTQMGQEVILRCVPISNHLYFYWYRQILGQKVEFLVSFYNNEISEKSEIFDDQFSVERPDGSNFTLKIRSTKLEDSAMYFCASRPLQSNTEAFFGQGTRLTVV.

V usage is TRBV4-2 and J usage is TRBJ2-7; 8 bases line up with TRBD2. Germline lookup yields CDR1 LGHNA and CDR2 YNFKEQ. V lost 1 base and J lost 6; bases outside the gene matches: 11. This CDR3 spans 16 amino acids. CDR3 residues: CASSQVSRGGQLEQYF. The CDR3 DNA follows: TGTGCCAGCAGCCAAGTAAGTCGGGGGGGCCAACTCGAGCAGTACTTC.

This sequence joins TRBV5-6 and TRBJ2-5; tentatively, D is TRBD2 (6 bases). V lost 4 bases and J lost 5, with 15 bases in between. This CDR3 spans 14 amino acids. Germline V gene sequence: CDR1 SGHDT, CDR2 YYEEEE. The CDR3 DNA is TGTGCCAGCAGCCCTGGCGGGGCGCTGGAGACCCAGTACTTC. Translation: CASSPGGALETQYF.

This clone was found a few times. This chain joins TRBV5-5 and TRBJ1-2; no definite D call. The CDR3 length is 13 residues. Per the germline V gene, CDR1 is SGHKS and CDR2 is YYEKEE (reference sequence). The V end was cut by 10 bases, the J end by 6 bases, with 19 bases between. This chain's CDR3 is CASEGYEEDGYTF. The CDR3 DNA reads TGTGCCTCCGAGGGCTACGAGGAAGATGGCTACACCTTC.

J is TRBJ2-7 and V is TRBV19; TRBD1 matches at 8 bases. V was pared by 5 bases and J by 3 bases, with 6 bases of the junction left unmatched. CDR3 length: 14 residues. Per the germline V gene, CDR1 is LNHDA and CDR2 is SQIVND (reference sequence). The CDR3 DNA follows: TGTGCCAGTAGTGCCTACGACAGGGGCTACGAGCAGTACTTC. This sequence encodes CASSAYDRGYEQYF.

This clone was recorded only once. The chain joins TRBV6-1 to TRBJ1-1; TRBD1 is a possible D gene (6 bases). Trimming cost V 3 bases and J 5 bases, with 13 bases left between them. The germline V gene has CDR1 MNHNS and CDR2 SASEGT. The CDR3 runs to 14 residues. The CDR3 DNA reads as TGTGCCAGCAGTGAGAGGGGGGGGCGGACTGAAGCTTTCTTT. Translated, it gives CASSERGGRTEAFF.

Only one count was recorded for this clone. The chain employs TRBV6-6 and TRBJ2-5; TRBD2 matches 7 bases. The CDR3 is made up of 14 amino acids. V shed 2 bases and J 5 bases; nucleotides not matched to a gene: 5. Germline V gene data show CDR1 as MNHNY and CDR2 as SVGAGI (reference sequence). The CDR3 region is CASSYGGGGETQYF. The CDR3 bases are TGTGCCAGCAGTTACGGCGGGGGAGGGGAGACCCAGTACTTC.

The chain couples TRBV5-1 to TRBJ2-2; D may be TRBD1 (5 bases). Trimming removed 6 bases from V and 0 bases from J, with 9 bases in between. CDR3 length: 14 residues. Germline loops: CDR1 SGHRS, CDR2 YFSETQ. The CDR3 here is CASTEGANTGELFF. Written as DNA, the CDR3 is TGCGCCAGCACGGAAGGGGCGAACACCGGGGAGCTGTTTTTT.

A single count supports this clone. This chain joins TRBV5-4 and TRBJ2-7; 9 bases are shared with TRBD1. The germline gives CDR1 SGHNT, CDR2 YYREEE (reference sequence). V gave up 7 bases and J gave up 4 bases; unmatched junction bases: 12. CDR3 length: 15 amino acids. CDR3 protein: CASGEGTGKVYEQYF. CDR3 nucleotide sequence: TGTGCCAGCGGCGAGGGGACAGGGAAGGTATACGAGCAGTACTTC.

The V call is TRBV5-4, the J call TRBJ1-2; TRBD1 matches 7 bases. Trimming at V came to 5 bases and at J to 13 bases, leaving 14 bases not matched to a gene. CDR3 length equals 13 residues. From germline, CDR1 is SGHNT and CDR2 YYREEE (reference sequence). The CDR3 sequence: CASRNGTEEFRTF. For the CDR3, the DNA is TGTGCCAGCAGAAACGGGACAGAAGAATTCCGCACCTTC.

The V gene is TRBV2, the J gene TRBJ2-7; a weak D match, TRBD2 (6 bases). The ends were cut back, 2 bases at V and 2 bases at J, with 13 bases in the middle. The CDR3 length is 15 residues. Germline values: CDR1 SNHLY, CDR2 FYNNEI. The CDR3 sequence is CASSESSGVPYEQYF. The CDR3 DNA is TGTGCCAGCAGTGAAAGCTCGGGAGTCCCCTACGAGCAGTACTTC.

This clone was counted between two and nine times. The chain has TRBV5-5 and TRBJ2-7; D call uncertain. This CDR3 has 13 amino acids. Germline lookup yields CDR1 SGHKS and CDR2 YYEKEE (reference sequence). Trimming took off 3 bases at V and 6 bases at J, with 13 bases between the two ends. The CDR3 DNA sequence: TGTGCCAGCAGCTATAACTTGGGGTTCGAGCAGTACTTC. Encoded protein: CASSYNLGFEQYF.

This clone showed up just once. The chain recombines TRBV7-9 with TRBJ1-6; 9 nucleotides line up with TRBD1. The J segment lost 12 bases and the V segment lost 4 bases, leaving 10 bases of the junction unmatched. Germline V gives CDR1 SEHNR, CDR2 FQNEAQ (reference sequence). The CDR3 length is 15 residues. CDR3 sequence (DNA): TGTGCCAGCAGCTCGACACAGGGGGCGCAAGGACCCCTCCACTTT. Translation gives CASSSTQGAQGPLHF.

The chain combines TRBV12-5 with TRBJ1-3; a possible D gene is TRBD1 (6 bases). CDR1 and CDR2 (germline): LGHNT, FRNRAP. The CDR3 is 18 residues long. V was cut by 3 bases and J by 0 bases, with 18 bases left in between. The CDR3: CASGFAFGTSLSGNTIYF. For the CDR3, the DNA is TGTGCTAGTGGTTTCGCCTTCGGGACAAGCCTCTCTGGAAACACCATATATTTT.

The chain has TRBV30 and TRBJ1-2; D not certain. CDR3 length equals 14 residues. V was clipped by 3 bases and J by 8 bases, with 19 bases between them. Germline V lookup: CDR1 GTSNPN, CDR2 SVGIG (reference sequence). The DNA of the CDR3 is TGTGCCTGGAGGGACCGGGCCAAGAAATGGGGCTACACCTTC. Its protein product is CAWRDRAKKWGYTF.

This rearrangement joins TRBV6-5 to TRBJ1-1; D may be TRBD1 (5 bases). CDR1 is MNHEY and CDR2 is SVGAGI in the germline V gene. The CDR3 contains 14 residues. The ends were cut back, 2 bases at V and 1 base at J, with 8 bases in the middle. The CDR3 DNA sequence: TGTGCCAGCAGTTACCTGGACACGAACACTGAAGCTTTCTTT. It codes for CASSYLDTNTEAFF.

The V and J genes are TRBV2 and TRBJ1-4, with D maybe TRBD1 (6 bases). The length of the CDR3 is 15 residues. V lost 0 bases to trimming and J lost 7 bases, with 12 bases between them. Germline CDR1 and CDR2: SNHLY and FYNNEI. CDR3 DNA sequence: TGTGCCAGCAGTGAAGCCGGGACACACGCTGAAAAACTGTTTTTT. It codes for CASSEAGTHAEKLFF.

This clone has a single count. The CDR3 nucleotides read TGCGCCAGCAGTGAAGAGGGAAGGGAGACCCAGTACTTC. Amino acids: CASSEEGRETQYF. The chain combines TRBV10-2 with TRBJ2-5; tentatively, D is TRBD2 (5 bases). The V end was cut by 3 bases, the J end by 5 bases, with 10 bases between. Germline CDR1 is WSHSY and CDR2 is SAAADI. This CDR3 region has 13 residues.

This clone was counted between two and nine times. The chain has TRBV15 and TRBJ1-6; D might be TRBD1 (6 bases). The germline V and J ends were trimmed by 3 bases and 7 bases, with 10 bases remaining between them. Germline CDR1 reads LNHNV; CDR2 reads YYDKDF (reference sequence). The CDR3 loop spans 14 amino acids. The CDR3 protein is CATSRDSYNSPLHF. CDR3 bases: TGTGCCACCAGCAGGGACAGTTACAATTCACCCCTCCACTTT.

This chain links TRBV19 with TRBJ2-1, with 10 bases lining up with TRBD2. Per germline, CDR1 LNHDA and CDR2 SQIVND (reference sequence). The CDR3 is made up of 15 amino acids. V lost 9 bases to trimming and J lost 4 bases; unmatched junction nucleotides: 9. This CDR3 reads CASKYSGGIYNEQFF. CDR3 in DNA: TGTGCCAGCAAGTATAGCGGGGGGATTTACAATGAGCAGTTCTTC. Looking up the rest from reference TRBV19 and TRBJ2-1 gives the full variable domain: DGGITQSPKYLFRKEGQNVTLSCEQNLNHDAMYWYRQDPGQGLRLIYYSQIVNDFQKGDIAEGYSVSREKKESFPLTVTSAQKNPTAFYLCASKYSGGIYNEQFFGPGTRLTVL.